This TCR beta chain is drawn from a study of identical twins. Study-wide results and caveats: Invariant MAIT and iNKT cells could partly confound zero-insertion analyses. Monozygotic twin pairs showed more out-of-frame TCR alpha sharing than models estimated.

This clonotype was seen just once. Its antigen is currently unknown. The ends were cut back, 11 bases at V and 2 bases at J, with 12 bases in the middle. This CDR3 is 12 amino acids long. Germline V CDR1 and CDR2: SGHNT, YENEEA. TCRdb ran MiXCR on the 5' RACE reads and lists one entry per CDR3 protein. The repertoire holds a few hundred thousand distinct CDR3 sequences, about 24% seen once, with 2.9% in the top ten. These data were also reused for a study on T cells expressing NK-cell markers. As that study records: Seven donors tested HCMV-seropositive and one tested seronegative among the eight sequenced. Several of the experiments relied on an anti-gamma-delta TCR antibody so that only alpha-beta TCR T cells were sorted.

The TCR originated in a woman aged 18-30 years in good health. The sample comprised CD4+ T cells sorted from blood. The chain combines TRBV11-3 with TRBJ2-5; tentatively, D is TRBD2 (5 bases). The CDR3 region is CALLALQETQYF. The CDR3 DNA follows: TGTGCCCTTTTAGCGTTACAAGAGACCCAGTACTTC.